Presented here are 20 T cell receptor beta chains from one specimen sequenced in a study of T-cell memory formation after mild COVID-19. TCRdb re-analysed the 5' RACE reads in MiXCR, keeping a single row per CDR3 protein. The table lists 300,000 to 400,000 distinct CDR3 sequences, around a sixth of them singletons. Material: PBMCs or a T cell subset sorted from them (not recorded which). These receptors came from a man in his late teens or twenties who had mild COVID-19 (a few samples of this study predate the infection). Cell type and time point are not known.

This clonotype came up a few times. This chain uses TRBV4-3 with TRBJ2-3, with 8 positions matching TRBD1. Germline assignment: CDR1 LGHNA and CDR2 YSLEER. CDR3 length: 16 residues. V shed 7 bases and J 0 bases; nucleotides not matched to a gene: 9. The CDR3 bases are TGCGCCAGCAACAACCCAGGACAGGGTAGCACAGATACGCAGTATTTT. Protein sequence: CASNNPGQGSTDTQYF.

The chain recombines TRBV27 with TRBJ1-6; TRBD1 might be the D (6 bases). The germline V gene has CDR1 MNHEY and CDR2 SMNVEV (reference sequence). The ends were cut back, 1 base at V and 8 bases at J, with 9 bases in the middle. The CDR3 spans 14 residues. Written as DNA, the CDR3 is TGTGCCAGCAGTTTATACAGGGTTCATTCACCCCTCCACTTT. Its translation: CASSLYRVHSPLHF.

This clonotype has just a few counts. The chain joins TRBV7-9 to TRBJ2-3; D is possibly TRBD1 (6 bases). Trimming took 0 bases from V and 4 from J, leaving 11 bases between them. The CDR3 loop spans 15 amino acids. CDR1 is SEHNR and CDR2 is FQNEAQ in the germline V gene (reference sequence). The CDR3 is CASSLALTGSDTQYF. The CDR3 DNA reads as TGTGCCAGCAGCTTAGCCCTAACAGGGTCAGATACGCAGTATTTT.

This rearrangement joins TRBV19 to TRBJ1-6, with TRBD1 matching 10 bases. This CDR3 spans 16 amino acids. V shed 7 bases, J shed 9 bases, and the junction held 12 bases outside the gene matches. Germline CDR1 LNHDA, CDR2 SQIVND (reference sequence). CDR3 nucleotides: TGTGCCAGTATGGAGGTCAGGACAGGGGGAATTTCACCCCTCCACTTT. Protein product: CASMEVRTGGISPLHF.

This clonotype was found many times. The junction and the germline gene differ at one end; a read error may be behind it. As DNA, the CDR3 is TGTGCCAGCAGCTTACAAGAGACCCAGTACTTC. It translates to CASSLQETQYF. The chain couples TRBV5-1 to TRBJ2-5; unclear D gene. This CDR3 region has 11 residues. Germline V CDR1 and CDR2: SGHRS, YFSETQ.

V gene TRBV10-3 combines with J gene TRBJ1-2; TRBD1 aligns across 10 bases. There are 13 residues in the CDR3. The germline gives CDR1 ENHRY, CDR2 SYGVKD. The V segment lost 4 bases and the J segment 7 bases; nucleotides outside the gene matches: 3. The CDR3 nucleotides read TGTGCCATCAGTGGAGACAGGGGGCTTGGCTACACCTTC. Its protein product is CAISGDRGLGYTF.

This sequence joins TRBV9 and TRBJ2-7; D is unclear. The CDR3 sequence is 15 residues long. Germline CDR1 and CDR2: SGDLS and YYNGEE. Trimming removed 0 bases from V and 2 bases from J, with 12 bases in between. The CDR3 DNA reads TGTGCCAGCAGCGTAGCTTTCGGCAGTACCTACGAGCAGTACTTC. Translation gives CASSVAFGSTYEQYF.

The rearrangement joins TRBV30 to TRBJ1-5; TRBD1 matches 10 bases. The CDR3 is made up of 15 amino acids. V lost 3 bases, J lost 6 bases, and 8 bases stayed unmatched. Per the germline V gene, CDR1 is GTSNPN and CDR2 is SVGIG (reference sequence). CDR3 residues: CAWRPSDRGSQPQHF. DNA for the CDR3: TGTGCCTGGAGACCTTCGGACAGGGGGAGTCAGCCCCAGCATTTT. Complete variable domain (other parts from reference TRBV30 and TRBJ1-5): SQTIHQWPATLVQPVGSPLSLECTVEGTSNPNLYWYRQAAGRGLQLLFYSVGIGQISSEVPQNLSASRPQDRQFILSSKKLLLSDSGFYLCAWRPSDRGSQPQHFGDGTRLSIL.

This sequence joins TRBV7-2 and TRBJ2-2, with D tentatively TRBD1 or TRBD2 (5 bases each). V was cut by 5 bases and J by 1 base, with 14 bases left in between. Germline values: CDR1 SGHTA, CDR2 FQGNSA. This CDR3 has 16 residues. The CDR3 DNA reads TGTGCCAGCAGCAGAACCGGGACGGTGAACACCGGGGAGCTGTTTTTT. Encoded protein: CASSRTGTVNTGELFF.

This clonotype was counted only a few times. The chain joins TRBV29-1 to TRBJ2-5; no reliable D call. V lost 1 base and J lost 1, with 1 base in between. This CDR3 spans 11 amino acids. The germline V gene has CDR1 SQVTM and CDR2 ANQGSEA. The CDR3 reads CSVEAQETQYF. CDR3 coding DNA: TGCAGCGTTGAAGCCCAAGAGACCCAGTACTTC.

This clonotype occurred a few times. The V gene is TRBV7-2, the J gene TRBJ2-1; the D gene is possibly TRBD2 (5 bases). There are 12 residues in the CDR3. CDR1 and CDR2 from the germline V gene are SGHTA and FQGNSA. The germline V and J ends were trimmed by 4 bases and 7 bases, with 8 bases remaining between them. The CDR3 DNA is TGTGCCAGCAGCTCCCAGCGGAATGAGCAGTTCTTC. This sequence encodes CASSSQRNEQFF.

The V and J genes are TRBV4-2 and TRBJ2-2; maybe TRBD1 (5 bases). V lost 0 bases and J lost 1, with 15 bases in between. The germline V gene has CDR1 LGHNA and CDR2 YNFKEQ. The CDR3 runs to 18 residues. The CDR3 DNA reads as TGTGCCAGCAGCCAAGATCTCAGGGCGAAGGGGAACACCGGGGAGCTGTTTTTT. Its translation is CASSQDLRAKGNTGELFF.

This clonotype was detected only a few times. The genes are TRBV5-4 and TRBJ2-3, with TRBD2 matching 8 bases. Germline CDR1 and CDR2: SGHNT and YYREEE (reference sequence). The CDR3 covers 14 residues. The J segment lost 2 bases and the V segment lost 5 bases, leaving 4 bases of the junction unmatched. Here the CDR3 DNA reads TGTGCCAGCAGTGGGCGGGGGGCCACAGATACGCAGTATTTT. It codes for CASSGRGATDTQYF.

The gene calls are TRBV3-1 and TRBJ2-7; a possible D gene is TRBD2 (5 bases). With 4 bases removed from V and 4 bases from J, the gap between germline ends came to 17 bases. Germline V lookup: CDR1 LGHDT, CDR2 YNNKEL (reference sequence). CDR3 size: 15 residues. As DNA, the CDR3 is TGTGCCAGCAGCCCCCGAGGGTACCCCCTTTACGAGCAGTACTTC. Translated, it gives CASSPRGYPLYEQYF.

V gene TRBV11-1 combines with J gene TRBJ1-1; D is unclear. Germline assignment: CDR1 SGHAT and CDR2 FQDESV (reference sequence). V lost 5 bases to trimming and J lost 1 base, with 8 bases between them. The CDR3 runs to 13 residues. This CDR3 reads CASSETRNTEAFF. CDR3 DNA: TGTGCCAGCAGCGAAACAAGGAACACTGAAGCTTTCTTT.

This chain uses TRBV7-2 with TRBJ1-2; unclear D gene. Germline CDR1 reads SGHTA; CDR2 reads FQGNSA. Trimming pared 5 bases from V and 8 bases from J, leaving 12 bases between. The CDR3 is 12 amino acids. The CDR3 DNA follows: TGTGCCAGCAGCCCAGACCCGAGGGGCTACACCTTC. Translated: CASSPDPRGYTF.

This clonotype has a handful of counts. The chain recombines TRBV5-1 with TRBJ2-3; TRBD1 matches at 7 bases. The germline V gene has CDR1 SGHRS and CDR2 YFSETQ. V lost 4 bases to trimming and J lost 5 bases; unmatched junction nucleotides: 7. This CDR3 is built from 14 residues. The CDR3 here is CASSPGQAGDTQYF. For the CDR3, the DNA is TGCGCCAGCAGCCCTGGACAGGCAGGAGATACGCAGTATTTT.

This clonotype was recorded many times. This chain links TRBV10-3 with TRBJ2-2; D may be TRBD2 (7 bases). The CDR3 extends over 13 amino acids. Germline CDR1 ENHRY, CDR2 SYGVKD. Trimming removed 10 bases from V and 6 bases from J, with 15 bases in between. CDR3 in DNA: TGTGCCAGTCGGGGGGCCGACGCCGGGGAGCTGTTTTTT. Amino acids: CASRGADAGELFF.

In this sample, this clonotype turned up a few times. The V gene is TRBV12-3 or TRBV12-4, the J gene TRBJ2-6; D is possibly TRBD1 (5 bases). The V and J ends lost 6 bases and 2 bases respectively, with 11 bases between them. There are 15 residues in the CDR3. The CDR3 bases are TGTGCCAGCAGCCCAGGGCCCCCTGGGGCCAACGTCCTGACTTTC. Encoded protein: CASSPGPPGANVLTF.

This clonotype was picked up a small number of times. J is TRBJ2-2 and V is TRBV28; D is unresolved. Trimming shortened V by 6 bases and J by 3 bases, and 11 bases separated the two germline ends. Germline CDR1 and CDR2: MDHEN and SYDVKM. The CDR3 totals 14 residues. In DNA form, the CDR3 reads TGTGCCAGCAGGCCAAATCGGTACACCGGGGAGCTGTTTTTT. Translating it yields CASRPNRYTGELFF.